The 20 T cell receptor beta chains given below trace back to one sample, sequenced in a study of OX40 agonist ivuxolimab in advanced cancers. Libraries were prepared by immunoSEQ multiplex PCR; TCRdb keeps only in-frame clonotypes and omits some of them. The table shows about 71,000 clones, with around 83% occurring only once. The starting material was CD4+ or CD8+ T cells sorted from blood, obtained in a trial of the OX40 agonist ivuxolimab. The receptors originated from an adult with an advanced solid tumor such as melanoma, head and neck, liver or kidney cancer.

The chain links TRBV5-4 to TRBJ2-1; 10 bases agree with TRBD2. The V segment lost 3 bases and the J segment 7 bases; nucleotides outside the gene matches: 13. The CDR3 totals 17 residues. The germline V gene encodes CDR1 SGHNT and CDR2 YYREEE (reference sequence). The CDR3 is CASSSPPLAGEGNEQFF. CDR3 nucleotides: TGTGCCAGCAGCTCCCCACCTCTAGCGGGAGAAGGGAATGAGCAGTTCTTC.

The chain has TRBV18 and TRBJ2-7; D ambiguous. The V and J ends lost 1 base and 7 bases respectively, with 17 bases between them. Germline-derived CDR1 and CDR2 are KGHSH and LQKENI. The CDR3 runs 15 residues. CDR3 sequence (DNA): TGTGCCAGCTCACCACTTAACCGACACCTCAGGGAGCAGTACTTC. Translated, it gives CASSPLNRHLREQYF.

The chain recombines TRBV28 with TRBJ1-1; D not certain. Germline CDR1 MDHEN, CDR2 SYDVKM. The V end lost 7 bases, the J end lost 0 bases, and 12 bases lay between the germline ends. This CDR3 spans 14 amino acids. The CDR3 DNA reads as TGTGCCAGCACGAGTCGGAAAATGAACACTGAAGCTTTCTTT. Amino acid sequence: CASTSRKMNTEAFF. The variable domain in full, with the rest retrieved from reference TRBV28 and TRBJ1-1, is DVKVTQSSRYLVKRTGEKVFLECVQDMDHENMFWYRQDPGLGLRLIYFSYDVKMKEKGDIPEGYSVSREKKERFSLILESASTNQTSMYLCASTSRKMNTEAFFGQGTRLTVV.

The chain couples TRBV28 to TRBJ1-5; no clear D gene. Trimming stripped 5 bases from V and 7 bases from J, with 15 bases between. The length of the CDR3 is 14 residues. Germline V gives CDR1 MDHEN, CDR2 SYDVKM. The CDR3 here is CASSPPGKEQPQHF. CDR3 sequence (DNA): TGTGCCAGCAGTCCCCCTGGAAAGGAACAGCCCCAGCATTTT.

Written as DNA, the CDR3 is TGTGCCAGCAGTGACCACCACAGGGGCCACTATGGCTACACCTTC. Amino acid sequence: CASSDHHRGHYGYTF. The rearrangement uses TRBV25-1 and TRBJ1-2; TRBD1 matches at 7 bases. The CDR3 has 15 residues. V was pared by 3 bases and J by 3 bases, with 7 bases of the junction left unmatched. The germline V gene has CDR1 MGHDK and CDR2 SYGVNS.

The chain carries TRBV19 and TRBJ2-2; a weak D match, TRBD2 (5 bases). This CDR3 contains 16 residues. Per germline, CDR1 LNHDA and CDR2 SQIVND (reference sequence). Trimming took 1 base from V and 5 from J, leaving 14 bases between them. The DNA of the CDR3 is TGTGCCAGTAGTATAGTTGTAGGAGGCAAAACCGGGGAGCTGTTTTTT. Protein: CASSIVVGGKTGELFF.

This clone showed up just a few times. This rearrangement joins TRBV7-8 to TRBJ1-5; possible D gene TRBD1, 6 bases. The CDR3 loop spans 16 amino acids. Trimming pared 1 base from V and 6 bases from J, leaving 16 bases between. Germline CDR1 and CDR2: SGHVS and FQNEAQ. The CDR3 loop reads CASSLVPSQGGQPQHF. In DNA, the CDR3 is TGTGCCAGCAGCTTAGTACCGTCACAGGGCGGTCAGCCCCAGCATTTT.

The CDR3, as DNA: TGTGCCAGCAGCGCCGGGACAGGGGTAAATGAAAAACTGTTTTTT. Its protein is CASSAGTGVNEKLFF. The gene calls are TRBV11-3 and TRBJ1-4; 10 positions agree with TRBD1. The ends lost 5 bases at V and 5 bases at J; junction bases unmatched: 5. The germline V gene has CDR1 SGHNT and CDR2 YENEEA. The CDR3 sequence is 15 residues long.

About this clone: Other DNA variants within this sample encode the same CDR3. J is TRBJ1-2 and V is TRBV5-1, with TRBD1 as a possible D gene (5 bases). Germline values: CDR1 SGHRS, CDR2 YFSETQ. Trimming pared 0 bases from V and 8 bases from J, leaving 8 bases between. The length of the CDR3 is 12 residues. Written as DNA, the CDR3 is TGCGCCAGCAGCTTGGGACAGTACGGCTACACCTTC. It translates to CASSLGQYGYTF.

This chain connects TRBV4-1 to TRBJ1-1, with no clear D. CDR1 MGHRA and CDR2 YSYEKL come from the germline V gene. Trimming removed 1 base at V and 3 bases at J, with 15 bases between. CDR3 size: 16 residues. CDR3 DNA: TGCGCCAGCAGCCAAGGGAGGTCCCCTGGGGACACTGAAGCTTTCTTT. Translated: CASSQGRSPGDTEAFF.

This clone was seen a single time. This rearrangement joins TRBV30 to TRBJ2-2, with D possibly TRBD2 on 6 matching bases. The CDR3 spans 17 residues. The ends were cut back, 5 bases at V and 4 bases at J, with 23 bases in the middle. The germline V gene has CDR1 GTSNPN and CDR2 SVGIG (reference sequence). DNA for the CDR3: TGTGCCTGGGAAGATGGTTTTTGGAGGGTGGGCACCGGGGAGCTGTTTTTT. It encodes CAWEDGFWRVGTGELFF.

The genes are TRBV9 and TRBJ2-3, with D tentatively TRBD1 or TRBD2 (5 bases each). The V gene lost 0 bases and the J gene lost 6 bases, with 14 bases spanning the gap. The germline CDR1 and CDR2 sequences are SGDLS and YYNGEE. The CDR3 has 15 residues. CDR3 sequence reads: CASSVGGPAFDTQYF. The CDR3 coding sequence is TGTGCCAGCAGCGTAGGGGGACCTGCTTTTGATACGCAGTATTTT.

V is TRBV19 and J is TRBJ1-1; no reliable D call. V lost 3 bases and J lost 3, with 11 bases in between. Germline CDR1 LNHDA, CDR2 SQIVND (reference sequence). The CDR3 extends over 14 amino acids. DNA for the CDR3: TGTGCCAGTAGTATTAATACATACCACACTGAAGCTTTCTTT. Amino acid sequence: CASSINTYHTEAFF.

The chain links TRBV28 to TRBJ1-4, with D perhaps TRBD1 (5 bases). The CDR3 extends over 17 amino acids. Germline lookup yields CDR1 MDHEN and CDR2 SYDVKM. V lost 6 bases and J 0 bases, leaving 17 bases between the germline ends. The CDR3 is CASSPLWGTATNEKLFF. CDR3 DNA sequence: TGTGCCAGCAGCCCTCTTTGGGGGACCGCAACTAATGAAAAACTGTTTTTT.

As concerns this clone: This specimen includes other DNA sequences encoding the same CDR3. CDR3 region: CASSSPGQGYEQYF. CDR3 bases: TGCGCCAGCAGCTCCCCGGGACAGGGGTACGAGCAGTACTTC. The chain links TRBV5-1 to TRBJ2-7; 10 nucleotides align to TRBD1. CDR3 size: 14 residues. Germline values: CDR1 SGHRS, CDR2 YFSETQ. Trimming removed 3 bases from V and 4 bases from J; junction bases left unmatched: 4.

The V call is TRBV2, the J call TRBJ2-5, with D tentatively TRBD1 (5 bases). Trimming took off 6 bases at V and 2 bases at J, with 7 bases between the two ends. CDR1 is SNHLY and CDR2 is FYNNEI in the germline V gene. The CDR3 contains 12 residues. CDR3 sequence: CASRTEQETQYF. The CDR3, as DNA: TGTGCCAGCAGGACAGAGCAAGAGACCCAGTACTTC.

CDR3 sequence: CASSANAYQETQYF. In DNA form, the CDR3 reads TGTGCCAGCAGCGCGAATGCTTACCAAGAGACCCAGTACTTC. The chain joins TRBV6-1 to TRBJ2-5; unclear D gene. Germline CDR1 is MNHNS and CDR2 is SASEGT. There are 14 residues in the CDR3. Trimming took 6 bases from V and 0 from J, leaving 11 bases between them.

The chain carries TRBV2 and TRBJ2-2; tentatively, D is TRBD1 (5 bases). The germline V gene encodes CDR1 SNHLY and CDR2 FYNNEI. This CDR3 spans 14 amino acids. V was shortened by 4 bases and J by 5 bases, with 11 bases between the two germline ends. CDR3: CASSGRVNTGELFF. DNA for the CDR3: TGTGCCAGCAGTGGCAGGGTTAATACCGGGGAGCTGTTTTTT.

The chain links TRBV6-4 to TRBJ2-2; D remains unclear. V was clipped by 0 bases and J by 1 base, with 9 bases between them. CDR3 length equals 16 residues. The germline V gene has CDR1 MRHNA and CDR2 SNTAGT. The CDR3, as DNA: TGTGCCAGCAGTGACTCGCTCACCTGGAACACCGGGGAGCTGTTTTTT. This gives the protein CASSDSLTWNTGELFF.

This sequence joins TRBV19 and TRBJ2-2; D is perhaps TRBD2 (6 bases). Germline V gives CDR1 LNHDA, CDR2 SQIVND (reference sequence). The CDR3 is 16 amino acids. V was cut by 5 bases and J by 4 bases, with 17 bases left in between. In DNA form, the CDR3 reads TGTGCCAGTAGTCTGGCTAGGAGGGGAGGCACCGGGGAGCTGTTTTTT. As protein: CASSLARRGGTGELFF.